These 5 T cell receptor beta chains came from one sample sequenced in a study of PD-1 blockade in classical Hodgkin lymphoma. Profiling relied on immunoSEQ multiplex PCR, and the TCRdb table lists in-frame clones only, not all of them. This sample yields just over 60,000 clones, of which about 87% are seen a single time; around 12% belongs to the top ten. All trial patients relapsed after autologous stem cell transplantation. The sample was peripheral blood mononuclear cells (PBMCs), taken at baseline. The receptors stem from a human donor with classical Hodgkin lymphoma.

The chain is built from TRBV28 and TRBJ1-2; D is unclear. The CDR3 has 14 amino acids. Germline V lookup: CDR1 MDHEN, CDR2 SYDVKM. Trimming removed 1 base at V and 4 bases at J, with 10 bases between. CDR3 in amino acids: CASSLLLQVYGYTF. The DNA for the CDR3 is TGTGCCAGCAGTTTATTGCTTCAGGTCTATGGCTACACCTTC.

The chain couples TRBV27 to TRBJ2-5; 9 positions match TRBD2. Germline lookup yields CDR1 MNHEY and CDR2 SMNVEV (reference sequence). The CDR3 runs to 14 residues. The J segment lost 1 base and the V segment lost 7 bases, leaving 4 bases of the junction unmatched. CDR3 residues: CASNERGAQETQYF. The CDR3 bases are TGTGCCAGCAACGAGCGGGGGGCCCAAGAGACCCAGTACTTC.

This rearrangement joins TRBV14 to TRBJ2-7, with a possible D match to TRBD2 (5 bases). Trimming removed 4 bases from V and 0 bases from J, with 7 bases in between. The CDR3 is made up of 13 amino acids. Germline V CDR1 and CDR2: SGHDN, FVKESK. CDR3 nucleotides: TGTGCCAGCAGCCCGAGGGCCTCCTACGAGCAGTACTTC. Translating gives CASSPRASYEQYF. Complete variable domain (other parts from reference TRBV14 and TRBJ2-7): EAGVTQFPSHSVIEKGQTVTLRCDPISGHDNLYWYRRVMGKEIKFLLHFVKESKQDESGMPNNRFLAERTGGTYSTLKVQPAELEDSGVYFCASSPRASYEQYFGPGTRLTVT.

The rearrangement joins TRBV19 to TRBJ1-1; no reliable D call. Germline CDR1 and CDR2: LNHDA and SQIVND (reference sequence). V was cut by 7 bases and J by 11 bases, with 17 bases left in between. The CDR3 covers 12 residues. CDR3 sequence: CASTGGYSVAFF. The CDR3 DNA sequence: TGTGCCAGTACGGGCGGGTACTCAGTGGCTTTCTTT.

This clone showed up just once. V gene TRBV6-1 combines with J gene TRBJ2-3; D may correspond to TRBD1 or TRBD2 (5 bases each). The length of the CDR3 is 15 residues. Trimming shortened V by 7 bases and J by 0 bases, and 14 bases separated the two germline ends. Germline V lookup: CDR1 MNHNS, CDR2 SASEGT. CDR3 loop: CASTTVGPSTDTQYF. CDR3 DNA: TGTGCCAGCACCACAGTGGGACCAAGCACAGATACGCAGTATTTT.